The next 11 T cell receptor beta chains were all read from a single sample in a study of T cell repertoires in cytomegalovirus infection. TCRdb reanalysed the reads using MiXCR and keeps one entry per CDR3 protein. The sample has approximately 550,000 distinct CDR3 sequences, approximately 16% seen once. The sample comprised CD8+ T cells from PBMCs. These receptors all stem from a human donor in good health (CMV status not recorded). Some clones in this sample may be carry-over from other donors' samples.

This clonotype was seen repeatedly, ten times or more. The DNA of the CDR3 is TGTGCCAGCAGCCAAGAGGTCGTATTGGATACGCAGTATTTT. Translated, it gives CASSQEVVLDTQYF. V gene TRBV14 combines with J gene TRBJ2-3; D gene uncertain. From germline, CDR1 is SGHDN and CDR2 FVKESK. The CDR3 contains 14 residues. The germline V and J ends were trimmed by 0 bases and 6 bases, with 10 bases remaining between them.

The sample holds one count of this clonotype. A read error may be the cause here, since a much bigger clone is one base away. Because it lacks the conserved phenylalanine or tryptophan at the end, this CDR3 is likely a read error. The rearrangement links TRBV5-5 to TRBJ2-4; 10 bases agree with TRBD1. V shed 4 bases, J shed 3 bases, and the junction held 4 bases outside the gene matches. CDR1 is SGHKS, CDR2 YYEKEE, per germline (reference sequence). This CDR3 comprises 15 residues. The CDR3 nucleotides read TGTGCCAGCAGCGAGACAGGGGGCCACAAAAACATTCAGTACTTA. Amino acid sequence: CASSETGGHKNIQYL.

CDR3 bases: TGTGCCAGCAGTGAACCCATGACAAGTACTATTTACAATGAGCAGTTCTTC. It encodes CASSEPMTSTIYNEQFF. The V call is TRBV27, the J call TRBJ2-1; no firm D call. The CDR3 spans 17 residues. V lost 5 bases, J lost 4 bases, and 21 bases lay in between. Germline lookup yields CDR1 MNHEY and CDR2 SMNVEV (reference sequence).

This clonotype was seen ten or more times. The chain joins TRBV7-2 to TRBJ1-1, with 12 positions matching TRBD1. Germline trimming cut 1 base from V and 2 bases from J; bases unmatched to any gene: 11. CDR3 length: 19 amino acids. The germline CDR1 and CDR2 sequences are SGHTA and FQGNSA. CDR3 sequence: CASSLVSSGTGGFNTEAFF. The DNA for the CDR3 is TGTGCCAGCAGCTTAGTAAGTTCCGGGACAGGGGGCTTTAACACTGAAGCTTTCTTT.

CDR3 DNA sequence: TGTGCCAGCAGGCAACTCACAGATACGCAGTATTTT. Translated, it gives CASRQLTDTQYF. The genes are TRBV7-9 and TRBJ2-3; D remains ambiguous. Germline V gene data show CDR1 as SEHNR and CDR2 as FQNEAQ (reference sequence). The CDR3 has 12 amino acids. Trimming cost V 6 bases and J 2 bases, with 6 bases left between them.

The chain recombines TRBV7-3 with TRBJ2-5; 9 nucleotides match TRBD1. The CDR3 length is 15 residues. V lost 6 bases and J lost 4; bases outside the gene matches: 9. Germline assignment: CDR1 SGHTA and CDR2 FQGTGA. The CDR3 DNA is TGTGCCAGCAGTTTCTCCGGGACAGGGACAGAGACCCAGTACTTC. This gives the protein CASSFSGTGTETQYF.

This clonotype was found many times. The V and J genes are TRBV7-8 and TRBJ2-2, with TRBD2 identical over 12 bases. The trim removed 5 bases at V and 4 bases at J, leaving 11 bases unmatched. Germline V gives CDR1 SGHVS, CDR2 FQNEAQ. The length of the CDR3 is 18 residues. The CDR3 spells CASSPGLAGGSRTGELFF. The CDR3 region has the DNA TGTGCCAGCAGCCCTGGCCTAGCGGGAGGGAGTCGCACCGGGGAGCTGTTTTTT.

Only a few counts were recorded for this clonotype. This sequence joins TRBV6-2 or TRBV6-3 and TRBJ2-5; D unresolved. Germline values: CDR1 MNHEY, CDR2 SVGEGT. CDR3 length equals 12 residues. The V gene lost 3 bases and the J gene lost 6 bases, with 8 bases spanning the gap. DNA for the CDR3: TGTGCCAGCAGTTATAATCGGCAGACCCAGTACTTC. It codes for CASSYNRQTQYF.

This clonotype showed up just a few times. This sequence joins TRBV20-1 and TRBJ1-3, with a weak D call TRBD1 (5 bases). V dropped 5 bases and J dropped 4 bases, with 18 bases sitting between them. This CDR3 has 15 amino acids. From germline, CDR1 is DFQATT and CDR2 SNEGSKA (reference sequence). CDR3 coding DNA: TGCAGTGCTCTTAGCTCTCAGGGTGCGGGAAACACCATATATTTT. This gives the protein CSALSSQGAGNTIYF.

The table lists this clonotype with a few counts. Here the CDR3 reads CATSDFAGRHQETQYF. The CDR3 coding sequence is TGTGCCACCAGTGATTTTGCAGGGCGTCATCAAGAGACCCAGTACTTC. The rearrangement uses TRBV24-1 and TRBJ2-5; D possibly corresponds to TRBD1 (5 bases). Germline V gives CDR1 KGHDR, CDR2 SFDVKD. This CDR3 is built from 16 residues. The ends were cut back, 1 base at V and 2 bases at J, with 13 bases in the middle.

In this sample, this clonotype turned up many times. This chain joins TRBV10-3 and TRBJ1-2, with D unclear. Germline CDR1 is ENHRY and CDR2 is SYGVKD. The V end lost 4 bases, the J end lost 10 bases, and 22 bases lay between the germline ends. This CDR3 is 15 amino acids long. CDR3 nucleotides: TGTGCCATCAGTGTTGGCGGCTCTTTACTATTAGACTACACCTTC. Translating gives CAISVGGSLLLDYTF.